Each of the 29 T cell receptor beta chains below was sequenced from the same sample in a study of blood T cell repertoires in COVID-19 (TCRdb year 2020). The library was produced with the immunoSEQ multiplex PCR assay. TCRdb obtained this table from immuneACCESS and retained in-frame rearrangements with V and J assigned. These tables miss some clones; where compared with another copy, unresolved V genes account for less than half of the shortfall, and the remainder is unexplained. This sample gives roughly 200,000 clones in total; about 84% of them show up just once. The ten largest account for approximately 8% of the sample. Sequenced input: peripheral blood. These receptors all come from a woman older than 75 with COVID-19, enrolled during active disease.

In this sample, this clone turned up a few times. V usage is TRBV5-4 and J usage is TRBJ1-1, with 8 positions matching TRBD1. The CDR3 runs to 16 residues. Germline V gene lookup returns CDR1 SGHNT and CDR2 YYREEE (reference sequence). V trimming: 1 base; J trimming: 4 bases; junction bases outside the gene matches: 9. CDR3 nucleotides: TGTGCCAGCAGCTTGAGGAGGGGGCAGGGGGCCACTGAAGCTTTCTTT. This sequence encodes CASSLRRGQGATEAFF. Full variable domain (outside the CDR3, taken from reference TRBV5-4 and TRBJ1-1): ETGVTQSPTHLIKTRGQQVTLRCSSQSGHNTVSWYQQALGQGPQFIFQYYREEENGRGNFPPRFSGLQFPNYSSELNVNALELDDSALYLCASSLRRGQGATEAFFGQGTRLTVV.

This rearrangement joins TRBV2 to TRBJ2-1; possible D gene TRBD2, 6 bases. Looked up from germline, CDR1 is SNHLY and CDR2 is FYNNEI. The CDR3 is 16 amino acids. V shed 6 bases and J shed 3 bases, with 18 bases lying between them. Here the CDR3 DNA reads TGTGCCAGCAGCCCCCCCGAGGGGCGGGGCTACAATGAGCAGTTCTTC. Its translation is CASSPPEGRGYNEQFF.

Here the CDR3 DNA reads TGTGCCAGCAGCCCGCGGAACACAGATACGCAGTATTTT. Its protein product is CASSPRNTDTQYF. The chain is built from TRBV5-8 and TRBJ2-3; D uncertain. Trimming removed 4 bases at V and 2 bases at J, with 8 bases between. The CDR3 consists of 13 residues. Per the germline V gene, CDR1 is SGHTS and CDR2 is YDEGEE.

The table lists this clone with a few counts. The chain uses TRBV4-2 and TRBJ2-1; 9 bases map to TRBD1. The trim removed 3 bases at V and 2 bases at J, leaving 5 bases unmatched. The CDR3 consists of 16 residues. Germline CDR1 LGHNA, CDR2 YNFKEQ. The CDR3 reads CASSHPRDRAYNEQFF. In nucleotides, the CDR3 is TGTGCCAGCAGCCACCCCCGGGACAGGGCCTACAATGAGCAGTTCTTC.

The CDR3 region has the DNA TGCGCCAGCAGCAAAGGGACAGACGAAAAACTGTTTTTT. As protein: CASSKGTDEKLFF. This chain links TRBV5-1 with TRBJ1-4; 7 bases are shared with TRBD1. The CDR3 runs to 13 residues. After removal of 4 bases from V and 8 bases from J, the junction contained 5 bases not matched to a gene. The germline V gene has CDR1 SGHRS and CDR2 YFSETQ.

The chain joins TRBV11-2 to TRBJ2-5; maybe TRBD1 (5 bases). CDR3 length: 12 residues. Trimming pared 1 base from V and 5 bases from J, leaving 5 bases between. Germline V gene data show CDR1 as SGHAT and CDR2 as FQNNGV. The CDR3 DNA follows: TGTGCCAGCAGCTTAGCAGGGGAGACCCAGTACTTC. It is translated as CASSLAGETQYF.

The rearrangement links TRBV6-5 to TRBJ1-4, with a possible D match to TRBD1 (5 bases). Germline lookup yields CDR1 MNHEY and CDR2 SVGAGI. Trimming took 6 bases from V and 3 from J, leaving 11 bases between them. The CDR3 sequence is 14 residues long. CDR3 coding DNA: TGTGCCAGCAGACCAGGGTCACCTAATGAAAAACTGTTTTTT. Translated, it gives CASRPGSPNEKLFF.

V and J are TRBV18 and TRBJ2-7; TRBD2 aligns across 8 bases. Germline CDR1 is KGHSH and CDR2 is LQKENI. The CDR3 extends over 15 amino acids. V shed 4 bases, J shed 2 bases, and the junction held 7 bases outside the gene matches. DNA for the CDR3: TGTGCCAGCTCACTGGGAAGCGGGGGTCCCTACGAGCAGTACTTC. It translates to CASSLGSGGPYEQYF.

The chain uses TRBV5-1 and TRBJ2-1, with TRBD1 as a possible D gene (5 bases). The germline CDR1 and CDR2 sequences are SGHRS and YFSETQ. V was clipped by 5 bases and J by 0 bases, with 18 bases between them. The CDR3 is 17 amino acids. CDR3 sequence (DNA): TGCGCCAGCAGGACCTTTCCAGACAGAAGCTCCTACAATGAGCAGTTCTTC. It is translated as CASRTFPDRSSYNEQFF.

The V and J genes are TRBV12-3 or TRBV12-4 and TRBJ2-7, with D unresolved. The CDR3 has 11 residues. Trimming left V 6 bases short and J 1 base short, with 4 bases between. In DNA form, the CDR3 reads TGTGCCAGCAGCCCATCCTACGAGCAGTACTTC. The encoded protein is CASSPSYEQYF.

This chain connects TRBV29-1 to TRBJ2-1; 14 bases line up with TRBD2. The CDR3 covers 16 residues. Trimming took 6 bases from V and 5 from J; bases not matched to a gene: 9. Per germline, CDR1 SQVTM and CDR2 ANQGSEA. This CDR3 is CSVDGGTSGRNNEQFF. The CDR3 DNA sequence: TGCAGCGTGGATGGGGGGACTAGCGGGAGAAACAATGAGCAGTTCTTC.

The gene calls are TRBV4-1 and TRBJ2-7; 8 bases are a match to TRBD2. The CDR3 covers 16 residues. V gave up 0 bases and J gave up 3 bases; unmatched junction bases: 7. Germline CDR1 MGHRA, CDR2 YSYEKL. The CDR3 DNA sequence: TGCGCCAGCAGCCAAGAAGGCGCTAGCGGGTACTACGAGCAGTACTTC. It translates to CASSQEGASGYYEQYF.

V gene TRBV7-8 combines with J gene TRBJ1-1; no clear D gene. The CDR3 spans 15 residues. CDR1 is SGHVS and CDR2 is FQNEAQ in the germline V gene. Trimming took 5 bases from V and 5 from J, leaving 18 bases between them. Here the CDR3 reads CASSPPGVSLTEAFF. CDR3 DNA: TGTGCCAGCAGCCCCCCGGGTGTCAGCTTGACTGAAGCTTTCTTT.

V and J are TRBV5-8 and TRBJ1-5; possibly TRBD1 for D (6 bases). The CDR3 runs to 15 residues. Deletions cut 3 bases from V and 0 bases from J, with 10 bases between. Germline V gene sequence: CDR1 SGHTS, CDR2 YDEGEE. CDR3 sequence: CASSYRRGSNQPQHF. CDR3 nucleotides: TGTGCCAGCAGCTACCGCAGGGGTAGCAATCAGCCCCAGCATTTT.

The chain recombines TRBV24-1 with TRBJ2-7; 7 bases match TRBD1. Per germline, CDR1 KGHDR and CDR2 SFDVKD. The ends lost 4 bases at V and 6 bases at J; junction bases unmatched: 8. The CDR3 is 14 amino acids. CDR3 nucleotide sequence: TGTGCCACCAGTGACACAGACAGGGTTGGCGAGCAGTACTTC. Protein: CATSDTDRVGEQYF.

This chain joins TRBV5-1 and TRBJ1-2, with 9 bases lining up with TRBD1. V shed 3 bases and J 8 bases; nucleotides not matched to a gene: 5. The CDR3 spans 13 residues. CDR1 and CDR2 from the germline V gene are SGHRS and YFSETQ. CDR3 protein: CASSSGTGRGYTF. CDR3 sequence (DNA): TGCGCCAGCAGCTCGGGGACAGGGCGGGGCTACACCTTC.

This clone has at least ten counts. This chain connects TRBV11-2 to TRBJ2-3, with 8 bases matching TRBD2. V shed 2 bases, J shed 0 bases, and the junction held 13 bases outside the gene matches. The CDR3 is 19 amino acids. Germline CDR1 SGHAT, CDR2 FQNNGV. CDR3 bases: TGTGCCAGCAGCTTAAATGGTGCGGGGGGTCGGCCGAGCACAGATACGCAGTATTTT. It translates to CASSLNGAGGRPSTDTQYF.

The chain is built from TRBV6-5 and TRBJ2-1, with 8 bases identical to TRBD2. Germline V gene lookup returns CDR1 MNHEY and CDR2 SVGAGI. This CDR3 has 15 amino acids. V shed 6 bases and J 3 bases; nucleotides not matched to a gene: 7. The CDR3 protein is CASRPWAGGYNEQFF. CDR3 DNA: TGTGCCAGCAGACCCTGGGCGGGGGGCTACAATGAGCAGTTCTTC.

This clone was found once. The chain links TRBV25-1 to TRBJ2-7, with a possible D match to TRBD1 (6 bases). Germline V gene data show CDR1 as MGHDK and CDR2 as SYGVNS. The CDR3 length is 13 residues. The V end was cut by 8 bases, the J end by 0 bases, with 11 bases between. CDR3 in DNA: TGTGCCAGCCGCCTGACAGGCTCCTACGAGCAGTACTTC. It specifies CASRLTGSYEQYF.

The chain couples TRBV2 to TRBJ1-5, with 8 nucleotides matching TRBD1. The ends lost 5 bases at V and 7 bases at J; junction bases unmatched: 13. Germline CDR1 and CDR2: SNHLY and FYNNEI. The CDR3 covers 16 residues. The CDR3: CASSPNPGGAGQPQHF. The CDR3 DNA reads TGTGCCAGCAGTCCTAATCCAGGGGGCGCCGGACAGCCCCAGCATTTT.

The gene calls are TRBV9 and TRBJ2-7; 9 bases align to TRBD2. Germline CDR1 reads SGDLS; CDR2 reads YYNGEE. The CDR3 has 15 amino acids. V gave up 0 bases and J gave up 7 bases; unmatched junction bases: 8. Written as DNA, the CDR3 is TGTGCCAGCAGCGTAGGTGTGACTAGCGGTGGAGAGCAGTACTTC. Amino acids: CASSVGVTSGGEQYF. Combining the CDR3 with reference TRBV9 and TRBJ2-7 gives the whole variable domain DSGVTQTPKHLITATGQRVTLRCSPRSGDLSVYWYQQSLDQGLQFLIQYYNGEERAKGNILERFSAQQFPDLHSELNLSSLELGDSALYFCASSVGVTSGGEQYFGPGTRLTVT.

This chain links TRBV6-5 with TRBJ1-2; 9 nucleotides match TRBD1. V dropped 7 bases and J dropped 4; count of bases not matched to a gene: 4. Germline CDR1 and CDR2: MNHEY and SVGAGI. The CDR3 is 13 amino acids. Here the CDR3 DNA reads TGTGCCAGCACGGGACAGGGAGTCTATGGCTACACCTTC. This sequence encodes CASTGQGVYGYTF.

J is TRBJ2-7 and V is TRBV13; 11 nucleotides match TRBD2. Germline-derived CDR1 and CDR2 are PRHDT and FYEKMQ (reference sequence). The junction had 5 bases not matched to a gene; V was cut back by 5 bases and J by 2 bases. CDR3 length equals 15 residues. CDR3 DNA: TGTGCCAGCAGCGCTACTAGCGGGAGCCCCTACGAGCAGTACTTC. Its protein is CASSATSGSPYEQYF.

This clone was seen only a few times. The chain recombines TRBV12-3 or TRBV12-4 with TRBJ2-5, with D possibly TRBD2 on 5 matching bases. The CDR3 sequence is 13 residues long. V shed 6 bases and J shed 5 bases, with 13 bases lying between them. The CDR3 DNA follows: TGTGCCAGCAGCTCCCTCGGCGGGGAGACCCAGTACTTC. Its translation: CASSSLGGETQYF.

This clone was detected ten times or more. The chain carries TRBV19 and TRBJ1-1; D perhaps matches TRBD1 (5 bases). This CDR3 region has 16 residues. Between the trimmed V and J ends, which lost 3 bases and 5 bases, there was a span of 19 bases. Germline CDR1 reads LNHDA; CDR2 reads SQIVND (reference sequence). CDR3 DNA: TGTGCCAGTAGTATTGGATCCTTGGGGGGACTGACTGAAGCTTTCTTT. It is translated as CASSIGSLGGLTEAFF.

This rearrangement joins TRBV19 to TRBJ2-3, with a tentative D call TRBD1 (5 bases). CDR1 and CDR2 from the germline V gene are LNHDA and SQIVND (reference sequence). Trimming pared 7 bases from V and 1 base from J, leaving 9 bases between. This CDR3 is built from 13 residues. DNA for the CDR3: TGTGCCAGTAACCAGGGCGGCACAGATACGCAGTATTTT. This sequence encodes CASNQGGTDTQYF.

This clone was observed a single time. This rearrangement joins TRBV19 to TRBJ1-2; 7 bases are shared with TRBD1. The CDR3 contains 12 residues. The V gene's germline CDR1 is LNHDA and CDR2 SQIVND (reference sequence). V shed 3 bases and J 6 bases; nucleotides not matched to a gene: 1. The CDR3 region is CASSIQGDGYTF. The CDR3, as DNA: TGTGCCAGTAGTATTCAGGGGGATGGCTACACCTTC.

J is TRBJ1-1 and V is TRBV7-2, with 7 positions matching TRBD1. V lost 3 bases to trimming and J lost 2 bases; unmatched junction nucleotides: 3. Germline loops: CDR1 SGHTA, CDR2 FQGNSA. The CDR3 consists of 14 residues. The CDR3 DNA follows: TGTGCCAGCAGCTTGGGACAGAGCAACACTGAAGCTTTCTTT. It is translated as CASSLGQSNTEAFF.

The rearrangement links TRBV11-2 to TRBJ2-4, with unresolved D. The V gene's germline CDR1 is SGHAT and CDR2 FQNNGV. The CDR3 is 11 amino acids. The V gene lost 5 bases and the J gene lost 11 bases, with 10 bases spanning the gap. CDR3 sequence reads: CASSQNELQYF. For the CDR3, the DNA is TGTGCCAGCAGCCAAAACGAGCTTCAGTACTTC.